A single sample gave rise to the 6 T cell receptor beta chains below, sequenced in a study of blood T cell repertoires in COVID-19. Libraries were prepared by immunoSEQ multiplex PCR; TCRdb keeps only in-frame clonotypes and omits some of them. Of some 58,000 clones listed, roughly 84% are singletons. The specimen sequenced was peripheral blood. The receptors stem from a man aged 50 to 60 with COVID-19, enrolled during active disease.

The chain employs TRBV7-2 and TRBJ1-5; tentative D call: TRBD1 (5 bases). The V end lost 0 bases, the J end lost 4 bases, and 13 bases lay between the germline ends. The CDR3 is 16 amino acids. Germline V gene data show CDR1 as SGHTA and CDR2 as FQGNSA. The CDR3 DNA follows: TGTGCCAGCAGCTTAGCCACGACAGTGGGGAATCAGCCCCAGCATTTT. This gives the protein CASSLATTVGNQPQHF.

The J gene is TRBJ2-7, the V gene TRBV6-2 or TRBV6-3, with 13 nucleotides matching TRBD2. From germline, CDR1 is MNHEY and CDR2 SVGEGT. The J segment lost 0 bases and the V segment lost 6 bases, leaving 2 bases of the junction unmatched. The CDR3 is made up of 15 amino acids. The CDR3 spells CASSRTSGSSYEQYF. The CDR3 bases are TGTGCCAGCAGCCGGACTAGCGGGAGCTCCTACGAGCAGTACTTC.

J is TRBJ2-5 and V is TRBV18; TRBD1 agrees at 7 bases. The CDR3 is 17 residues long. With 2 bases clipped from V and 2 bases from J, the junction kept 11 bases outside the gene matches. From germline, CDR1 is KGHSH and CDR2 LQKENI. DNA for the CDR3: TGTGCCAGCTCACCAAGGGGGCAGCCTCGGGCTCAAGAGACCCAGTACTTC. Encoded protein: CASSPRGQPRAQETQYF.

V is TRBV19 and J is TRBJ2-1, with TRBD2 matching over 14 bases. This CDR3 contains 15 residues. Germline V CDR1 and CDR2: LNHDA, SQIVND (reference sequence). V lost 5 bases, J lost 7 bases, and 4 bases stayed unmatched. The CDR3 DNA is TGTGCCAGTAGTGGACTAGCGGGGGGTATAAATGAGCAGTTCTTC. Encoded protein: CASSGLAGGINEQFF. The full variable domain, rest sourced from reference TRBV19 and TRBJ2-1, is DGGITQSPKYLFRKEGQNVTLSCEQNLNHDAMYWYRQDPGQGLRLIYYSQIVNDFQKGDIAEGYSVSREKKESFPLTVTSAQKNPTAFYLCASSGLAGGINEQFFGPGTRLTVL.

V gene TRBV29-1 combines with J gene TRBJ2-3, with D unclear. CDR3 length equals 12 residues. Germline values: CDR1 SQVTM, CDR2 ANQGSEA. Trimming cost V 5 bases and J 1 base, with 7 bases left between them. The CDR3 coding sequence is TGCAGCGTTACCCAGGGCACAGATACGCAGTATTTT. Translation gives CSVTQGTDTQYF.

The chain links TRBV19 to TRBJ2-1; 12 nucleotides line up with TRBD2. V lost 3 bases, J lost 3 bases, and 9 bases stayed unmatched. Germline loops: CDR1 LNHDA, CDR2 SQIVND (reference sequence). The CDR3 consists of 18 residues. The CDR3 region is CASSILRGTSGLYNEQFF. The DNA of the CDR3 is TGTGCCAGTAGTATCCTGAGGGGGACTAGCGGGCTCTACAATGAGCAGTTCTTC.